These T cell receptor beta chains were read from a single sample in a study of T cell changes during pregnancy in multiple sclerosis. Data came from immunoSEQ multiplex PCR; TCRdb stores just in-frame clones and leaves some out. The sample contains just under 50,000 clones, over 80% of which appear only once. Specimen: CD8+ T cells from peripheral blood mononuclear cells, collected after pregnancy. The receptors shown here come from a female donor with multiple sclerosis, enrolled in a pregnancy study. CDR3s include the opening cysteine and the closing phenylalanine or tryptophan. Fields, in order: CDR3 protein, CDR3 DNA, D gene, clone size, J gene, V gene. D genes are given only for firm matches. Size tells how often a clone was seen (once, few, many) or the class of an expanded clone, and some rows leave it out.

CDR3aa: CASSVAGTENEQYF
CDR3nt: TGTGCCAGCAGCGTTGCCGGGACAGAGAACGAGCAGTACTTC
d_gene: TRBD1
abundance: NA
j_gene: TRBJ2-7
v_gene: TRBV9

CDR3aa: CASSLGTDQNSPLHF
CDR3nt: TGTGCCAGCAGCTTAGGAACAGACCAAAATTCACCCCTCCACTTT
d_gene: NA
abundance: NA
j_gene: TRBJ1-6
v_gene: TRBV11-2

CDR3aa: CASSPLQGANTEAFF
CDR3nt: TGTGCCAGCAGCCCACTCCAGGGGGCTAACACTGAAGCTTTCTTT
d_gene: TRBD1
abundance: NA
j_gene: TRBJ1-1
v_gene: TRBV7-9

CDR3aa: CASSVGAQGGTDTQYF
CDR3nt: TGTGCCAGCAGCGTAGGTGCCCAGGGTGGCACAGATACGCAGTATTTT
d_gene: NA
abundance: NA
j_gene: TRBJ2-3
v_gene: TRBV9

CDR3aa: CASSLPGGGGGSPLHF
CDR3nt: TGTGCCAGCAGCTTGCCAGGCGGAGGGGGCGGGTCACCCCTCCACTTT
d_gene: TRBD1
abundance: NA
j_gene: TRBJ1-6
v_gene: TRBV5-6

CDR3aa: CSVEARPGQGTYEQYF
CDR3nt: TGCAGCGTTGAGGCCAGGCCCGGACAGGGTACCTACGAGCAGTACTTC
d_gene: TRBD1
abundance: NA
j_gene: TRBJ2-7
v_gene: TRBV29-1

CDR3aa: CASSVPGSSYEQYF
CDR3nt: TGTGCCAGCAGTGTCCCCGGTAGCTCCTACGAGCAGTACTTC
d_gene: NA
abundance: NA
j_gene: TRBJ2-7
v_gene: TRBV6-1

CDR3aa: CASSFSEGVGVVNTEAFF
CDR3nt: TGTGCCAGCAGTTTTTCCGAGGGGGTTGGCGTGGTGAACACTGAAGCTTTCTTT
d_gene: NA
abundance: NA
j_gene: TRBJ1-1
v_gene: TRBV7-8

CDR3aa: CASSLIKQSNRDEQYF
CDR3nt: TGTGCCAGCAGCCTCATAAAACAGAGCAACCGCGACGAGCAGTACTTC
d_gene: NA
abundance: once
j_gene: TRBJ2-7
v_gene: TRBV7-8

CDR3aa: CAREAGETQYF
CDR3nt: TGTGCCAGGGAGGCCGGAGAGACCCAGTACTTC
d_gene: NA
abundance: once
j_gene: TRBJ2-5
v_gene: TRBV2

CDR3aa: CASSLGEWGQGDYEQYF
CDR3nt: TGTGCCAGCAGCTTGGGGGAGTGGGGACAGGGCGACTACGAGCAGTACTTC
d_gene: TRBD1
abundance: NA
j_gene: TRBJ2-7
v_gene: TRBV5-6

CDR3aa: CASRQGPEGNTIYF
CDR3nt: TGTGCCAGTAGACAGGGGCCCGAGGGAAACACCATATATTTT
d_gene: TRBD1
abundance: NA
j_gene: TRBJ1-3
v_gene: TRBV6-1

CDR3aa: CASSSDRGQPQHF
CDR3nt: TGTGCCAGCAGCTCCGACAGGGGACAGCCCCAGCATTTT
d_gene: TRBD1
abundance: NA
j_gene: TRBJ1-5
v_gene: TRBV5-4

CDR3aa: CASSSGLLQETQYF
CDR3nt: TGTGCTAGCAGCTCGGGACTGCTCCAAGAGACCCAGTACTTC
d_gene: NA
abundance: NA
j_gene: TRBJ2-5
v_gene: TRBV7-7

CDR3aa: CASSLEVTSGGEQFF
CDR3nt: TGCGCCAGCAGCTTGGAAGTGACTAGCGGGGGGGAGCAGTTCTTC
d_gene: TRBD2
abundance: NA
j_gene: TRBJ2-1
v_gene: TRBV5-1

CDR3aa: CASSLGSGIDNEQFF
CDR3nt: TGTGCCAGCAGCTTAGGTAGCGGGATAGACAATGAGCAGTTCTTC
d_gene: TRBD2
abundance: NA
j_gene: TRBJ2-1
v_gene: TRBV11-2

CDR3aa: CASSYLNSPLHF
CDR3nt: TGTGCCAGCAGTTACCTGAATTCACCCCTCCACTTT
d_gene: NA
abundance: NA
j_gene: TRBJ1-6
v_gene: TRBV6-6

CDR3aa: CASSLGEDTEAFF
CDR3nt: TGTGCTAGCAGCTTAGGGGAGGACACTGAAGCTTTCTTT
d_gene: NA
abundance: NA
j_gene: TRBJ1-1
v_gene: TRBV7-7

CDR3aa: CASSLPRLGYHTEAFF
CDR3nt: TGTGCCAGCAGCTTGCCTCGACTCGGGTATCACACTGAAGCTTTCTTT
d_gene: NA
abundance: once
j_gene: TRBJ1-1
v_gene: TRBV5-8

CDR3aa: CASRARGGTANTGELFF
CDR3nt: TGTGCCAGCAGGGCCCGGGGCGGGACGGCGAACACCGGGGAGCTGTTTTTT
d_gene: NA
abundance: NA
j_gene: TRBJ2-2
v_gene: TRBV11-1

CDR3aa: CASSTWERGRQETQYF
CDR3nt: TGTGCCAGCAGCACTTGGGAGCGGGGGCGCCAAGAGACCCAGTACTTC
d_gene: TRBD2
abundance: NA
j_gene: TRBJ2-5
v_gene: TRBV11-2

CDR3aa: CASSRTGSSYEQYF
CDR3nt: TGTGCCAGCAGCAGGACAGGGAGTTCCTACGAGCAGTACTTC
d_gene: TRBD1
abundance: once
j_gene: TRBJ2-7
v_gene: TRBV6-5

CDR3aa: CASSGAGRQGEAGNTIYF
CDR3nt: TGTGCCAGCAGCGGCGCCGGTAGACAGGGAGAGGCTGGAAACACCATATATTTT
d_gene: TRBD1
abundance: once
j_gene: TRBJ1-3
v_gene: TRBV9

CDR3aa: CASSVFGGETQYF
CDR3nt: TGTGCCAGCAGTGTCTTCGGCGGGGAGACCCAGTACTTC
d_gene: NA
abundance: NA
j_gene: TRBJ2-5
v_gene: TRBV6-1

CDR3aa: CASSLLAGVVYEQYF
CDR3nt: TGTGCCAGCAGTTTGCTAGCGGGGGTTGTCTACGAGCAGTACTTC
d_gene: TRBD2
abundance: NA
j_gene: TRBJ2-7
v_gene: TRBV27

CDR3aa: CASSPGVEETQYF
CDR3nt: TGTGCTAGCTCCCCAGGTGTGGAAGAGACCCAGTACTTC
d_gene: NA
abundance: NA
j_gene: TRBJ2-5
v_gene: TRBV7-7

CDR3aa: CAWIGTSGVHEQYF
CDR3nt: TGTGCCTGGATCGGGACTAGCGGGGTCCACGAGCAGTACTTC
d_gene: TRBD2
abundance: NA
j_gene: TRBJ2-7
v_gene: TRBV30

CDR3aa: CAWIDSNSGNTIYF
CDR3nt: TGTGCCTGGATCGACAGTAACTCTGGAAACACCATATATTTT
d_gene: NA
abundance: NA
j_gene: TRBJ1-3
v_gene: TRBV30

CDR3aa: CASSSVGDQPQHF
CDR3nt: TGTGCCAGCAGCTCCGTAGGGGATCAGCCCCAGCATTTT
d_gene: NA
abundance: NA
j_gene: TRBJ1-5
v_gene: TRBV7-6

CDR3aa: CATSTPRQGQGGEQFF
CDR3nt: TGTGCCACCAGCACCCCGAGACAGGGACAGGGCGGTGAGCAGTTCTTC
d_gene: TRBD1
abundance: NA
j_gene: TRBJ2-1
v_gene: TRBV15

CDR3aa: CASRDGQGKGKGTEAFF
CDR3nt: TGTGCCAGCAGGGATGGACAGGGGAAGGGGAAGGGGACTGAAGCTTTCTTT
d_gene: TRBD1
abundance: NA
j_gene: TRBJ1-1
v_gene: TRBV27

CDR3aa: CASQQGLHPVYEQYF
CDR3nt: TGTGCCAGTCAACAGGGTCTCCACCCGGTCTACGAGCAGTACTTC
d_gene: NA
abundance: NA
j_gene: TRBJ2-7
v_gene: TRBV19